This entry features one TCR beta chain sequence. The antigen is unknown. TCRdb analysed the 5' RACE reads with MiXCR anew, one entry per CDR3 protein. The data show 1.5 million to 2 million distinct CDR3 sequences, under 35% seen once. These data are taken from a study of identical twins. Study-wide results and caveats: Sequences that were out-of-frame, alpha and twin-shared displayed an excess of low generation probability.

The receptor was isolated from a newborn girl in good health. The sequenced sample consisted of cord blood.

CDR3 region: CASSYSIRSSYNEQYF. The CDR3 region has the DNA TGTGCCAGCAGTTACTCGATTAGGAGCTCCTACAATGAGCAGTACTTC. The gene calls are TRBV6-5 and TRBJ2-1; D unresolved. The last part of the DNA fits TRBJ2-7 better; the J call may be wrong. The CDR3 covers 16 residues. CDR1 is MNHEY, CDR2 SVGAGI, per germline.